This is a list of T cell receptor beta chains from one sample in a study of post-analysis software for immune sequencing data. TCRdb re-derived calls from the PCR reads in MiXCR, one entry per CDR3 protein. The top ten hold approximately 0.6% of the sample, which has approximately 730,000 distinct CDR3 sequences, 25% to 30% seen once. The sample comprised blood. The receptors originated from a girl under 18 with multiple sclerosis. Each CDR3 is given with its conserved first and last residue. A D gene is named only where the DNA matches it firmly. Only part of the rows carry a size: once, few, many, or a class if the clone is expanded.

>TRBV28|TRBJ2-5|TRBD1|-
CASHYEGASETQYF
TGTGCCAGCCACTACGAGGGGGCTAGTGAGACCCAGTACTTC
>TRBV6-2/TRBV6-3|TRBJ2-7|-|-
CASGRDGAQGEQYF
TGTGCCAGCGGCCGGGACGGGGCTCAGGGTGAGCAGTACTTC
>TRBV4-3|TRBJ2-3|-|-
CASSPQLLAETQYF
TGCGCCAGCAGCCCGCAACTGTTAGCGGAGACGCAGTATTTT
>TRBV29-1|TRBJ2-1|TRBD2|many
CSAKLAGAYNEQFF
TGCAGCGCCAAGCTAGCGGGAGCCTACAATGAGCAGTTCTTC
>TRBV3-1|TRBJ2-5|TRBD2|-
CASSQGTSSQETQYF
TGTGCCAGCAGCCAGGGGACTAGCTCCCAAGAGACCCAGTACTTC
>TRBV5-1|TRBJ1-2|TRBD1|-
CASSLGQLYTYGYTF
TGCGCCAGCAGCCTGGGACAGCTCTACACCTATGGCTACACCTTC
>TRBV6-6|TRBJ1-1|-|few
CASSYATGRANTEAFF
TGTGCCAGCAGTTACGCTACCGGGAGAGCGAACACTGAAGCTTTCTTT
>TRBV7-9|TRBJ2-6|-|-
CASSPSGSGANVLTF
TGTGCCAGCAGCCCGAGCGGCTCTGGGGCCAACGTCCTGACTTTC
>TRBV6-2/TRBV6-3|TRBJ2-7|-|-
CASSYLWTYEQYF
TGTGCCAGCAGTTACTTGTGGACCTACGAGCAGTACTTC
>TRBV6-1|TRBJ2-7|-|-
CASSGGRYEQYF
TGTGCCAGCAGTGGCGGTAGATACGAGCAGTACTTC
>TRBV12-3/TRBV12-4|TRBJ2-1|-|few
CASSFNWRIDNEQFF
TGTGCCAGCAGTTTTAACTGGAGGATAGACAATGAGCAGTTCTTC
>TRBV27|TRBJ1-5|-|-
CASRRLAANQPQHF
TGTGCCAGCAGGCGATTGGCCGCCAATCAGCCCCAGCATTTT
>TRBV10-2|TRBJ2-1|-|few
CASSESGQSSYNEQFF
TGCGCCAGCAGTGAGTCGGGACAAAGCTCCTACAATGAGCAGTTCTTC
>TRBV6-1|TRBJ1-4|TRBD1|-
CASRVDRVPSSNEKLFF
TGTGCCAGCAGGGTAGACAGGGTACCTTCGTCTAATGAAAAACTGTTTTTT
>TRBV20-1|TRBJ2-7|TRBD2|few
CSASLAGSREQYF
TGCAGTGCTAGTCTAGCGGGGTCTCGGGAGCAGTACTTC
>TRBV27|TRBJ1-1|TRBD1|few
CASSLSGGQVNTEAFF
TGTGCCAGCAGTTTATCCGGCGGACAGGTGAACACTGAAGCTTTCTTT
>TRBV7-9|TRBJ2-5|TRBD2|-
CASSLYRGTSQETQYF
TGTGCCAGCAGCTTATACAGAGGGACTAGCCAAGAGACCCAGTACTTC
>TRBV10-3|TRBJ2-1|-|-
CAIGGQGNYNEQFF
TGTGCCATCGGTGGGCAGGGAAATTACAATGAGCAGTTCTTC
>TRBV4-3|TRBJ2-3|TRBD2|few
CASSHQRLGVAGPTDTQYF
TGCGCCAGCAGCCATCAAAGGTTGGGAGTAGCGGGCCCCACAGATACGCAGTATTTT
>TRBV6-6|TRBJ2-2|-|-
CASRGASAGELFF
TGTGCCTCCCGGGGGGCCTCAGCCGGGGAGCTGTTTTTT
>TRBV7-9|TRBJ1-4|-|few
CASSLVGSEKLFF
TGTGCCAGCAGCTTAGTAGGCTCTGAAAAACTGTTTTTT
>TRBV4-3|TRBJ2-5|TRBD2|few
CASSQVSGRGETQYF
TGCGCCAGCAGCCAAGTTTCCGGGAGGGGTGAGACCCAGTACTTC
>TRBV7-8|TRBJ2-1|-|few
CASSHRLVGNEQFF
TGTGCCAGCAGCCACAGACTAGTGGGCAATGAGCAGTTCTTC
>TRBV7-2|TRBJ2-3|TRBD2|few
CASSLVPAGGPHDTQYF
TGTGCCAGCAGCTTAGTCCCAGCGGGAGGGCCCCACGATACGCAGTATTTT
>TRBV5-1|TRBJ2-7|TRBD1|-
CASSLPGTDTYEQYF
TGCGCCAGCAGCTTGCCCGGGACAGATACCTACGAGCAGTACTTC
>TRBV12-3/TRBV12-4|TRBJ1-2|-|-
CASSRLRNYGYTF
TGTGCCAGCAGTCGATTGCGAAACTATGGCTACACCTTC
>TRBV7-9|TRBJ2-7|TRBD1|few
CASSPGRTGFIYEQYF
TGTGCCAGCAGCCCCGGCCGGACAGGGTTTATCTACGAGCAGTACTTC
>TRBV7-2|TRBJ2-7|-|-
CASSLGEGPLFEQYF
TGTGCCAGCAGCTTAGGCGAGGGGCCCCTTTTTGAGCAGTACTTC
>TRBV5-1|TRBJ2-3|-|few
CASSLVVSDTQYF
TGCGCCAGCAGCTTGGTTGTTTCAGATACGCAGTATTTT
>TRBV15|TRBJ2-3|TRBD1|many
CATNRGGGTDTQYF
TGTGCCACCAACCGAGGGGGCGGTACAGATACGCAGTATTTT
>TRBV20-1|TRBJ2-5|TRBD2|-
CSARRLAGGPETQYF
TGCAGTGCTCGAAGACTAGCGGGGGGGCCAGAGACCCAGTACTTC
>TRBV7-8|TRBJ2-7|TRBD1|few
CASSLAETGSFEQYF
TGTGCCAGCAGCTTAGCGGAGACAGGGTCTTTCGAGCAGTACTTC
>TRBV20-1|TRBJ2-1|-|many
CSARDRWGRSAGEQFF
TGCAGTGCTAGAGATCGTTGGGGTCGTTCGGCCGGGGAGCAGTTCTTC
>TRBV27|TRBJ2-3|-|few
CASTPGVLSTDTQYF
TGTGCCAGCACTCCTGGGGTCCTATCCACAGATACGCAGTATTTT
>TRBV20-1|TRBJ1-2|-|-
CSSPSPSNYGYTF
TGCAGCTCGCCCAGCCCAAGCAACTATGGCTACACCTTC
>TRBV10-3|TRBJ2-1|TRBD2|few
CAISVGSGGFNEQFF
TGTGCCATCAGTGTGGGTAGCGGGGGGTTCAATGAGCAGTTCTTC
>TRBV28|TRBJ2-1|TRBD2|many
CASSPLAGLAGGGGNEQFF
TGTGCCAGCAGTCCGCTCGCTGGACTAGCGGGAGGGGGGGGCAATGAGCAGTTCTTC